This T cell receptor (beta chain) came from a study of T cells after yellow fever vaccination (dated by TCRdb to the late 2010s). Background for the entire study: The SMART-Seq v4 Ultra Low Input RNA kit was used to prepare libraries from fractions with low cell numbers. To track T-cell clones before and after primary and booster YFV17D yellow fever vaccination, bulk TCR alpha and beta repertoires were sequenced longitudinally. The cohort comprised two healthy male donors, one aged 18 to 29 and one aged 30 to 39 years. Blood samples were taken at several timepoints before and after primary and secondary immunization, and bulk PBMC replicates and cell subsets were isolated. Study-level results and caveats: The secondary T-cell response was found to be weaker but faster than the primary response, with a peak reached on day 5 rather than on day 15. Only a couple of donors were included in the study, so the extent to which the findings can be generalized is limited. Most clones expanded after primary vaccination (roughly 96% of CD4 and roughly 91% of CD8) were re-detected after the booster, suggesting that broad memory maintenance occurred. A small share of clonotypes occurred in both CD4 and CD8 compartments, likely arising from convergent recombination. Computational filtering was required because FACS-sorted repertoires could contain abundant contaminating clonotypes from the bulk population.

Reading the germline V gene (reference sequence) gives CDR1 LNHNV and CDR2 YYDKDF. V loses 4 bases at its end and J loses 8 bases; junction bases beyond the gene matches: 5. From the cysteine through the phenylalanine, the CDR3 covers 15 amino acids. Left in the record is the CDR3 DNA by itself, 45 bases read in frame from the first base. TCR cDNA was synthesized by 5'RACE template switching, through which a universal primer site and unique molecular identifiers were introduced. Priming of cDNA synthesis was performed from both the TCR alpha and TCR beta constant segments. Libraries were amplified in two PCR steps, with sample barcodes and sequencing adapters added in the second step. Libraries were sequenced on Illumina HiSeq 2500 (2x100 bp) or NovaSeq (2x150 bp). The paper's data handling went like this. Reads were demultiplexed and collapsed into UMI consensus sequences with MIGEC, and V(D)J alignment was performed with MiXCR. Using edgeR on replicate PBMC samples, clonotypes were called vaccine-responding if FDR was below 0.01 and the log2 fold change was above 5 up to day 15. Bulk clonotypes were assigned CD4 or CD8 identity according to which sequenced CD4 or CD8 repertoire held them at higher abundance. Through fastp at Q25 and MiXCR, TCRdb rebuilt clones from the public reads, retaining in-frame beta chains. Every CDR3 protein is listed once, alongside the most common genes and DNA of its rows. These V and J calls are TCRdb output, not the study's own analysis. The sample data list 500,000 to 650,000 distinct CDR3 sequences, and roughly 12% of these were observed just once. The leading ten clones occupy about 15% of the sample.

This specimen's treatment or condition label, per the study, means: live attenuated yellow fever vaccine strain. Two biological replicates of bulk PBMCs were collected at each blood-draw timepoint. PBMCs were isolated from peripheral blood using a standard Ficoll-Paque protocol. TriZol was used to extract RNA from bulk PBMCs, CD4 and CD8 fractions, and dextramer-positive and dextramer-negative fractions. Notes on this clonotype: This receptor's antigen is unknown. No base qualities exist here, and no much larger clone lies one base off it.

This specimen consisted of PBMCs, obtained on the day of the yellow fever booster vaccination. Here the chain combines TRBV15 and TRBJ2-1; 13 of the junction bases match TRBD2. The source is a man aged 30-40 years who received the YFV17D yellow fever vaccine. The CDR3: CATSKGLAGVDEQFF. The base sequence is TGTGCCACCAGCAAAGGACTAGCGGGAGTCGATGAGCAGTTCTTC. This CDR3, with the reference TRBV15 and TRBJ2-1 proteins standing in past its ends, gives the full variable domain DAMVIQNPRYQVTQFGKPVTLSCSQTLNHNVMYWYQQKSSQAPKLLFHYYDKDFNNEADTPDNFQSRRPNTSFCFLDIRSPGLGDTAMYLCATSKGLAGVDEQFFGPGTRLTVL.